This TCR beta chain was recorded in a study of follicular helper T cells after annual influenza vaccination. As for the study in general: Blood was drawn on days 0, 7 and 28 after vaccination. For some subjects, blood spans the 2013-2014, 2014-2015 and 2015-2016 annual vaccinations.

Trimming took off 4 bases at V and 0 bases at J, with 13 bases between the two ends. Germline-derived CDR1 and CDR2 are SNHLY and FYNNEI. The CDR3 length is 16 residues. Overall study results and limits: Day 7 ICOS+CD38+ clones later appeared mostly in ICOS-CD38- cTfh.

Some clones are missing from TCRdb's copy, which holds only in-frame ones; the method was immunoSEQ multiplex PCR. The sample lists about 10,000 clones, approximately 83% occurring once. This clone was seen a handful of times. Antigen specificity is unknown. Time point: 2014-2015 season, 7 days after vaccination. Blood volume per time point ranged from about 40 to 110 mL. The V and J genes are TRBV2 and TRBJ1-5, with D unclear. The material sequenced was CXCR5- memory CD4+ T cells sorted from blood, taken 7 days after influenza vaccination. The TCR sequence derives from an adult who received the influenza vaccine. CDR3 region: CASSGESWSSNQPQHF. The CDR3 DNA is TGTGCCAGCAGTGGAGAGTCGTGGTCTAGCAATCAGCCCCAGCATTTT.